This is a list of T cell receptor beta chains from one sample in a study of OX40 agonist ivuxolimab in advanced cancers. Generated by immunoSEQ multiplex PCR, the TCRdb table keeps only in-frame clones and is missing some. Here the sample spans 90,000 to 100,000 clones, 80% to 90% being singletons. The input for sequencing was CD4+ or CD8+ T cells sorted from blood, taken in a trial of the OX40 agonist ivuxolimab. All receptors come from an adult with an advanced solid tumor such as melanoma, head and neck, liver or kidney cancer. Each CDR3 is given with its conserved first and last residue. The D gene is left open where the match is weak. The size of a clone is reported for some rows only, either as once, few or many, or as a class for expanded clones.

TRBJ2-1 TRBD2 - TRBV28 CASSPSGGSYNEQFF TGTGCCAGCAGCCCTAGCGGGGGCTCCTACAATGAGCAGTTCTTC
TRBJ1-1 TRBD1 - TRBV5-4 CASSARDRGGTEAFF TGTGCCAGCAGCGCCCGGGACAGGGGGGGCACTGAAGCTTTCTTT
TRBJ2-3 - - TRBV5-1 CASSPGNTQYF TGCGCCAGCAGCCCAGGTAATACGCAGTATTTT
TRBJ1-5 TRBD1 few TRBV27 CASSVGQGWQPQHF TGTGCCAGCAGTGTCGGACAGGGTTGGCAGCCCCAGCATTTT
TRBJ1-1 - - TRBV7-2 CASSLVIGGTEAFF TGTGCCAGCAGCTTAGTAATAGGGGGCACTGAAGCTTTCTTT
TRBJ1-2 - once TRBV7-9 CASSYAEGYTF TGTGCCAGCAGCTACGCGGAGGGCTACACCTTC
TRBJ2-1 - - TRBV7-9 CASSSFWAEKTYEQFF TGTGCCAGCAGCTCCTTCTGGGCCGAGAAAACCTATGAGCAGTTCTTC
TRBJ2-7 - - TRBV6-6 CASGSGSSYEQYF TGTGCCAGCGGGAGCGGCAGCTCCTACGAGCAGTACTTC
TRBJ1-1 - - TRBV5-1 CASSTQGLNTEAFF TGCGCCAGCAGCACGCAGGGATTGAACACTGAAGCTTTCTTT
TRBJ1-1 - once TRBV6-5 CASSYDTEAFF TGTGCCAGCAGTTACGACACTGAAGCTTTCTTT
TRBJ2-3 TRBD1 - TRBV5-5 CASSRQGFTDTQYF TGTGCCAGCAGTCGACAGGGGTTCACAGATACGCAGTATTTT
TRBJ2-1 TRBD2 - TRBV5-1 CASSLLAGDINEQFF TGCGCCAGCAGCTTGCTAGCGGGAGATATCAATGAGCAGTTCTTC
TRBJ2-5 TRBD2 - TRBV6-5 CATQWASGGRETQYF TGTGCCACCCAATGGGCTAGCGGGGGGCGAGAGACCCAGTACTTC
TRBJ1-1 - - TRBV28 CASSPVGVIVGEAFF TGTGCCAGCAGTCCCGTTGGGGTAATAGTGGGTGAAGCTTTCTTT
TRBJ1-6 TRBD1 - TRBV11-2 CASSLVATGPNSPLHF TGTGCCAGCAGCTTAGTAGCGACAGGGCCGAATTCACCCCTCCACTTT
TRBJ2-1 - once TRBV5-4 CASRPSSSYNEQFF TGTGCCAGCAGGCCCAGTAGCTCCTACAATGAGCAGTTCTTC
TRBJ2-1 TRBD2 - TRBV5-1 CASSLEREAYEQFF TGCGCCAGCAGCCTAGAGCGGGAGGCCTATGAGCAGTTCTTC
TRBJ1-6 - once TRBV7-3 CASSLRGGQDSPLHF TGTGCCAGCAGCTTAAGGGGGGGTCAAGATTCACCCCTCCACTTT
TRBJ2-3 TRBD2 once TRBV7-8 CASSPSGSGNTQYF TGTGCCAGCAGCCCCAGCGGGAGTGGAAATACGCAGTATTTT
TRBJ2-1 - - TRBV11-3 CASSRVGENEQFF TGTGCCAGCAGCCGAGTAGGGGAGAATGAGCAGTTCTTC
TRBJ1-2 - - TRBV7-2 CASSLKGTQGYTF TGTGCCAGCAGCTTAAAAGGGACACAGGGCTACACCTTC
TRBJ1-5 - - TRBV19 CASSMSRMEPQHF TGTGCCAGTAGTATGAGTAGGATGGAGCCCCAGCATTTT
TRBJ1-2 - - TRBV4-1 CASSQDLRTEANYGYTF TGCGCCAGCAGCCAAGATCTTAGAACGGAAGCTAACTATGGCTACACCTTC
TRBJ1-2 - few TRBV7-2 CASTYYGDHYGYTF TGTGCCAGCACCTATTACGGGGACCACTATGGCTACACCTTC
TRBJ2-2 - once TRBV6-5 CASSRGRDNTGELFF TGTGCCAGCTCCCGGGGAAGGGATAACACCGGGGAGCTGTTTTTT
TRBJ1-2 - - TRBV6-5 CASSEGEALGYTF TGTGCCAGCAGTGAAGGAGAGGCCTTAGGCTACACCTTC
TRBJ2-7 TRBD2 - TRBV20-1 CSAGLAGEQYF TGCAGTGCAGGACTAGCTGGGGAGCAGTACTTC
TRBJ2-1 - - TRBV19 CASSIPGNNEQFF TGTGCCAGTAGTATCCCTGGGAACAATGAGCAGTTCTTC
TRBJ1-1 - - TRBV16 CASSLPGQRTEAFF TGTGCCAGCAGCCTTCCGGGGCAAAGGACTGAAGCTTTCTTT
TRBJ1-6 - - TRBV28 CASSGGGSGSPLHF TGTGCCAGCAGCGGGGGGGGATCCGGATCACCCCTCCACTTT
TRBJ2-7 - - TRBV28 CASSPPGSSYEQYF TGTGCCAGCAGTCCCCCGGGGTCTTCCTACGAGCAGTACTTC
TRBJ2-7 - - TRBV5-5 CASSLRQGPYEQYF TGTGCCAGCAGCTTGCGGCAGGGCCCCTACGAGCAGTACTTC
TRBJ1-1 - once TRBV7-2 CASSSQRSGEAFF TGTGCCAGCAGCTCCCAACGCAGTGGTGAAGCTTTCTTT
TRBJ1-3 TRBD1 - TRBV5-8 CASSFRTGGLGNTIYF TGTGCCAGCAGCTTCCGGACAGGGGGACTTGGAAACACCATATATTTT
TRBJ1-5 TRBD1 - TRBV19 CASSMTGTGADQPQHF TGTGCCAGTAGTATGACAGGGACCGGTGCGGATCAGCCCCAGCATTTT
TRBJ1-2 - few TRBV30 CAWSVLYGYTF TGTGCCTGGAGTGTACTTTATGGCTACACCTTC
TRBJ1-5 - - TRBV18 CASSPGLDSNQPQHF TGTGCCAGCTCACCAGGGCTCGATAGCAATCAGCCCCAGCATTTT
TRBJ2-3 TRBD2 - TRBV9 CASSLGLAAYTQYF TGTGCCAGCAGCCTGGGACTAGCGGCCTATACGCAGTATTTT
TRBJ1-5 - - TRBV30 CAWSGGGSNQPQHF TGTGCCTGGAGTGGGGGGGGGAGTAATCAGCCCCAGCATTTT
TRBJ2-5 - once TRBV10-2 CASSDGGPAAQYF TGCGCCAGCAGTGACGGAGGGCCGGCGGCCCAGTACTTC
TRBJ2-1 - - TRBV11-3 CASSLKDEQFF TGTGCCAGCAGCTTGAAGGATGAGCAGTTCTTC
TRBJ2-1 - - TRBV6-6 CASSYPPNNEQFF TGTGCCAGCAGTTACCCCCCGAACAATGAGCAGTTCTTC
TRBJ2-2 - - TRBV5-4 CASSSYSAPGELFF TGTGCCAGCTCCTCCTACTCAGCCCCCGGGGAGCTGTTTTTT
TRBJ2-3 TRBD2 - TRBV7-2 CASSRLAGRTDTQYF TGTGCCAGCAGCCGGCTAGCGGGGCGCACAGATACGCAGTATTTT
TRBJ1-6 TRBD1 - TRBV5-1 CASSLTGAGGSPLHF TGCGCCAGCAGCCTGACGGGGGCAGGGGGTTCACCCCTCCACTTT
TRBJ1-1 TRBD1 - TRBV4-3 CASSQSAGQGYTEAFF TGCGCCAGCAGCCAATCAGCGGGACAGGGCTACACTGAAGCTTTCTTT
TRBJ1-1 - - TRBV30 CAWRRWGQPNTEAFF TGTGCCTGGAGGCGGTGGGGCCAACCCAACACTGAAGCTTTCTTT
TRBJ1-5 - - TRBV28 CASTRGSSQPQHF TGTGCCAGCACTCGGGGGTCCAGCCAGCCCCAGCATTTT
TRBJ2-7 - - TRBV28 CASSEGPLYEQYF TGTGCCAGCAGTGAGGGCCCATTGTACGAGCAGTACTTC
TRBJ2-1 - - TRBV19 CASSTRGEQFF TGTGCCAGTAGTACCAGGGGCGAGCAGTTCTTC
TRBJ2-2 - - TRBV5-1 CASSWGGTRAGELFF TGCGCCAGCAGCTGGGGCGGGACCAGAGCCGGGGAGCTGTTTTTT
TRBJ2-3 TRBD2 - TRBV5-1 CASSRQGGREGQYF TGCGCCAGCAGCCGCCAAGGCGGGAGGGAGGGGCAGTATTTT
TRBJ2-1 TRBD2 few TRBV7-3 CASSFYAEGAGGVNEQFF TGTGCCAGCAGCTTTTACGCAGAGGGAGCGGGAGGAGTCAATGAGCAGTTCTTC
TRBJ1-1 TRBD1 once TRBV7-2 CASSLTPPGQGFRYEAFF TGTGCCAGCAGCTTAACACCTCCGGGACAGGGTTTTCGGTATGAAGCTTTCTTT